This passage covers 14 T cell receptor beta chains from one sample sequenced in a study of T-cell memory formation after mild COVID-19. MiXCR was run by TCRdb on the 5' RACE reads, yielding one entry per CDR3 protein. Of 250,000 to 300,000 distinct CDR3 sequences in the sample, about 16% were seen once. Material: PBMCs or a T cell subset sorted from them (not recorded which). These receptors were collected from a man younger than 30 who had mild COVID-19 (a few samples of this study predate the infection). Cell type and time point are not known.

The genes are TRBV18 and TRBJ1-5; no reliable D call. CDR1 is KGHSH and CDR2 is LQKENI in the germline V gene. CDR3 length: 14 residues. V lost 3 bases and J lost 3, with 9 bases in between. In nucleotides, the CDR3 is TGTGCCAGCTCACCCGGACGGTACAATCAGCCCCAGCATTTT. This translates into CASSPGRYNQPQHF. The whole variable domain, remainder taken from reference TRBV18 and TRBJ1-5, is NAGVMQNPRHLVRRRGQEARLRCSPMKGHSHVYWYRQLPEEGLKFMVYLQKENIIDESGMPKERFSAEFPKEGPSILRIQQVVRGDSAAYFCASSPGRYNQPQHFGDGTRLSIL.

V gene TRBV7-2 combines with J gene TRBJ2-3; no reliable D call. Trimming took 8 bases from V and 0 from J, leaving 12 bases between them. Germline CDR1 is SGHTA and CDR2 is FQGNSA. The CDR3 extends over 14 amino acids. The CDR3 loop is CASRQSISTDTQYF. CDR3 nucleotides: TGTGCCAGCCGCCAGTCAATTAGCACAGATACGCAGTATTTT.

This clonotype came up a few times. The chain couples TRBV6-5 to TRBJ1-1, with 10 bases aligning to TRBD1. Trimming cost V 6 bases and J 4 bases; bases outside gene matches: 14. Per the germline V gene, CDR1 is MNHEY and CDR2 is SVGAGI. CDR3 length: 17 residues. CDR3 in DNA: TGTGCCAGCAGAGTGACAGGGGGCTCGGGTTGGGTCACTGAAGCTTTCTTT. It translates to CASRVTGGSGWVTEAFF.

The chain joins TRBV5-1 to TRBJ2-2; D remains ambiguous. The CDR3 has 15 amino acids. Germline values: CDR1 SGHRS, CDR2 YFSETQ. With 0 bases removed from V and 4 bases from J, the gap between germline ends came to 10 bases. DNA for the CDR3: TGCGCCAGCAGCTTGGTCGTGGAGATCACCGGGGAGCTGTTTTTT. It translates to CASSLVVEITGELFF.

The CDR3 bases are TGTGCCAGCAGCGTTGCGGACAGATCTGGAAACACCATATATTTT. Translated: CASSVADRSGNTIYF. The chain uses TRBV9 and TRBJ1-3; TRBD1 might be the D (6 bases). CDR1 and CDR2 from the germline V gene are SGDLS and YYNGEE. The CDR3 is 15 residues long. V lost 2 bases to trimming and J lost 1 base, with 10 bases between them.

This sequence joins TRBV11-2 and TRBJ2-7; possibly TRBD2 for D (5 bases). V was clipped by 0 bases and J by 0 bases, with 12 bases between them. This CDR3 is built from 16 residues. Germline assignment: CDR1 SGHAT and CDR2 FQNNGV. DNA for the CDR3: TGTGCCAGCAGCTTAGAATCCAGCGGAAGCTCCTACGAGCAGTACGTC. This codes for CASSLESSGSSYEQYV.

Many counts were recorded for this clonotype. This CDR3 reads CASSLLGETQYF. The DNA of the CDR3 is TGCGCCAGCAGCTTGCTAGGGGAGACCCAGTACTTC. The chain is built from TRBV5-1 and TRBJ2-5; D unclear. V lost 1 base, J lost 5 bases, and 6 bases lay in between. The germline CDR1 and CDR2 sequences are SGHRS and YFSETQ. This CDR3 contains 12 residues.

The rearrangement uses TRBV4-3 and TRBJ2-7; the D is unclear. CDR3 length: 15 amino acids. Germline-derived CDR1 and CDR2 are LGHNA and YSLEER. V shed 0 bases and J shed 2 bases, with 11 bases lying between them. CDR3 coding DNA: TGCGCCAGCAGCCAAGAGGGTATAACTCCCTACGAGCAGTACTTC. Translation gives CASSQEGITPYEQYF.

The chain joins TRBV6-6 to TRBJ1-1; D not certain. With 7 bases removed from V and 1 base from J, the gap between germline ends came to 10 bases. The CDR3 totals 13 residues. Per the germline V gene, CDR1 is MNHNY and CDR2 is SVGAGI (reference sequence). The CDR3 coding sequence is TGTGCCAGCACCTCACACGGGAACACTGAAGCTTTCTTT. Its protein product is CASTSHGNTEAFF.

This rearrangement joins TRBV10-3 to TRBJ1-1; no clear D. Germline V gene sequence: CDR1 ENHRY, CDR2 SYGVKD. V was shortened by 4 bases and J by 6 bases, with 12 bases between the two germline ends. CDR3 length: 13 amino acids. The CDR3 sequence: CAISGPAFAEAFF. CDR3 coding DNA: TGTGCCATCAGTGGTCCGGCGTTTGCTGAAGCTTTCTTT.

This clonotype was seen more than once but under ten times. This chain links TRBV3-1 with TRBJ2-1, with D unclear. Germline V lookup: CDR1 LGHDT, CDR2 YNNKEL (reference sequence). V shed 0 bases and J shed 15 bases, with 18 bases lying between them. The CDR3 extends over 14 amino acids. In DNA, the CDR3 is TGTGCCAGCAGCCAAGATGAAGGTAGATGGCGTCCGTTCTTC. Translated: CASSQDEGRWRPFF.

This clonotype has just a few counts. This chain connects TRBV24-1 to TRBJ2-5; D call uncertain. This CDR3 is built from 13 residues. Trimming left V 6 bases short and J 5 bases short, with 12 bases between. From germline, CDR1 is KGHDR and CDR2 SFDVKD. CDR3 region: CATSLPEEETQYF. The DNA for the CDR3 is TGTGCCACCAGTCTACCCGAGGAGGAGACCCAGTACTTC.

For the CDR3, the DNA is TGTGCCAGCAGCTTAGATCAGGGGAGCACTGAAGCTTTCTTT. As protein: CASSLDQGSTEAFF. The V gene is TRBV7-2, the J gene TRBJ1-1; the D gene is possibly TRBD1 (6 bases). The germline V and J ends were trimmed by 1 base and 4 bases, with 10 bases remaining between them. The CDR3 is 14 residues long. Germline lookup yields CDR1 SGHTA and CDR2 FQGNSA.

In the case of this clonotype: This sequence may be a read error, since a much larger clone differs from it by one base. This chain links TRBV12-3 or TRBV12-4 with TRBJ2-6; D is unresolved. The CDR3 extends over 13 amino acids. With 6 bases removed from V and 1 base from J, the gap between germline ends came to 4 bases. CDR3 nucleotides: TGTGCCAGCAGGACTTCTGGGGCCAACGTCCTGACTTTC. As protein: CASRTSGANVLTF.